These 6 T cell receptor beta chains were sequenced from one sample in a study of blood T cell repertoires in COVID-19. Measured with immunoSEQ multiplex PCR; TCRdb has only the in-frame clones, and not every one. Here the sample spans 80,000 or so clones, around 81% being singletons. The sequenced material came from peripheral blood. These receptors were taken from a human donor in a cohort sampled during active COVID-19.

This chain links TRBV19 with TRBJ2-7, with 7 nucleotides matching TRBD2. The CDR3 consists of 14 residues. Germline-derived CDR1 and CDR2 are LNHDA and SQIVND (reference sequence). With V trimmed by 3 bases and J by 4 bases, 6 bases remained unmatched. The CDR3 loop reads CASSIQRDLYEQYF. The CDR3 DNA sequence: TGTGCCAGTAGTATCCAGCGGGATTTGTACGAGCAGTACTTC.

This clone has more than one count but fewer than ten. The J gene is TRBJ1-4, the V gene TRBV28, with D possibly being TRBD1 (6 bases). The CDR3 contains 15 residues. The V gene's germline CDR1 is MDHEN and CDR2 SYDVKM. Trimming stripped 6 bases from V and 3 bases from J, with 14 bases between. The CDR3 DNA reads as TGTGCCAGCAGCCCCCCCGGACAGCCTAATGAAAAACTGTTTTTT. As protein: CASSPPGQPNEKLFF.

Only a few counts were recorded for this clone. The V gene is TRBV10-1, the J gene TRBJ1-2; TRBD1 is a possible D gene (6 bases). V lost 6 bases, J lost 2 bases, and 13 bases lay in between. Per the germline V gene, CDR1 is WNHNN and CDR2 is SYGVQD (reference sequence). The CDR3 covers 14 residues. Written as DNA, the CDR3 is TGCGCCAGCAGCGAAACAGGGTCGAACTATGGCTACACCTTC. It encodes CASSETGSNYGYTF.

The CDR3 loop is CASSTIAGEQNTGELFF. CDR3 nucleotides: TGTGCCAGCAGCACAATAGCGGGAGAACAGAACACCGGGGAGCTGTTTTTT. The gene calls are TRBV5-4 and TRBJ2-2, with TRBD2 matching over 9 bases. The CDR3 covers 17 residues. Per the germline V gene, CDR1 is SGHNT and CDR2 is YYREEE (reference sequence). The ends lost 4 bases at V and 1 base at J; junction bases unmatched: 8.

This chain links TRBV10-3 with TRBJ1-2, with 10 bases that match TRBD1. J was trimmed by 4 bases and V by 2 bases; bases with no gene match: 10. Germline CDR1 reads ENHRY; CDR2 reads SYGVKD. This CDR3 is 17 amino acids long. The CDR3 DNA reads TGTGCCATCAGTGAGCCGGGTGGACAGGGGGGAAGCTATGGCTACACCTTC. Translated, it gives CAISEPGGQGGSYGYTF.

Worth noting for this clone: One end of the junction is discordant with germline, which a read error may explain. The V gene is TRBV7-2, the J gene TRBJ2-3; D gene uncertain. The CDR3 has 13 amino acids. The germline gives CDR1 SGHTA, CDR2 FQGNSA. The CDR3 spells CASSLMSKDTQYF. CDR3 coding DNA: TGTGCCAGCAGCTTAATGAGCAAAGATACGCAGTATTTT.